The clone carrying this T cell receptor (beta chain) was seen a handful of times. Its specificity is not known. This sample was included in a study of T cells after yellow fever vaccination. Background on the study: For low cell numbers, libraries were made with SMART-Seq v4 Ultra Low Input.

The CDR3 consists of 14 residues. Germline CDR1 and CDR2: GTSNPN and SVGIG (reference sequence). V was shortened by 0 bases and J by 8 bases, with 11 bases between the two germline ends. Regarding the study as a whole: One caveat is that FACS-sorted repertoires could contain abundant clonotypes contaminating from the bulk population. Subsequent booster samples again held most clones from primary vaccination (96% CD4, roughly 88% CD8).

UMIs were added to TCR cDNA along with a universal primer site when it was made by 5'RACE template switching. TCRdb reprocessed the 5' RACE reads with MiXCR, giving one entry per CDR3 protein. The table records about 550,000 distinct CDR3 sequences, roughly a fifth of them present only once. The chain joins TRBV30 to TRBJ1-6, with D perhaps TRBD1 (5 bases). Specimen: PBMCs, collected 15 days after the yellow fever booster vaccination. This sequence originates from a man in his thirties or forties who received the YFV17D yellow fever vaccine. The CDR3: CAWSVSQGDSPLHF. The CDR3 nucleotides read TGTGCCTGGAGTGTAAGCCAGGGAGATTCACCCCTCCACTTT.